This is a list of T cell receptor beta chains from one sample in a study of cytomegalovirus exposure and HLA in healthy donors. TCRdb's table, derived via immunoSEQ multiplex PCR, lists solely in-frame clones and lacks some. The sample lists 50,000 to 70,000 clones; about 81% were seen once. What was sequenced was PBMCs. Every receptor here comes from a man under 40 in good health and CMV-seropositive. Both conserved end residues are part of each CDR3. A D gene is named only where the DNA matches it firmly. Expanded clones get a size class; other rows say once, few or many, or leave the size out.

D gene	V gene	clone size	CDR3 length	J gene	CDR3 DNA	CDR3 protein
-	TRBV11-2	few	14	TRBJ2-7	TGTGCCAGCAGCTCCGCGAACCAGGCCTACGAGCAGTACTTC	CASSSANQAYEQYF
-	TRBV4-2	-	13	TRBJ1-1	TGTGCCAGCAGGTTAAACAGGGAGAGACCGACTTTCTTT	CASRLNRERPTFF
TRBD1	TRBV19	-	14	TRBJ1-2	TGTGCCAGTAGTATAATGGGACAGTACTATGGCTACACCTTC	CASSIMGQYYGYTF
-	TRBV20-1	-	11	TRBJ2-3	TGCACCCACAGCGGAACAGATACGCAGTATTTT	CTHSGTDTQYF
TRBD2	TRBV7-2	-	16	TRBJ2-5	TGTGCCAGCAGCTTACTGGTTAGCGGGGGGAAAGAGACCCAGTACTTC	CASSLLVSGGKETQYF
-	TRBV10-1	-	15	TRBJ1-4	TGCGCCAGCAGTGAGTTCGAGGGAGGGTACGAAAAACTGTTTTTT	CASSEFEGGYEKLFF
TRBD1	TRBV4-3	few	14	TRBJ2-1	TGCGCCAGCAGCCAAGCGCGCAGGGGGAATGAGCAGTTCTTC	CASSQARRGNEQFF
-	TRBV25-1	-	14	TRBJ1-5	TGTCCGTGCCAGCAGTCTACACAGGTTCAGCCCCAGCATTTT	CPCQQSTQVQPQHF
-	TRBV4-2	-	14	TRBJ2-7	TGTGCCAGCAGCCAAGGCGAGGGCGACTACGAGCAGTACTTC	CASSQGEGDYEQYF
-	TRBV7-9	-	11	TRBJ2-7	TGTGCCAGCAGCATACACTACGAGCAGTACTTC	CASSIHYEQYF
-	TRBV7-9	-	15	TRBJ2-2	TGTGCCAGCAGCTTTCCCTCGGGGGTAGCCGGGGAGCTGTTTTTT	CASSFPSGVAGELFF
-	TRBV6-4	-	14	TRBJ1-5	TGTGCCGGATGCTATCGGGGTCCGTATCAGCCCCAGCATTTT	CAGCYRGPYQPQHF
-	TRBV7-2	-	13	TRBJ1-4	TGTGCCAGCAGCTTACCCATGGGGGCTAAACTGTTTTTT	CASSLPMGAKLFF
TRBD1	TRBV7-8	-	13	TRBJ2-1	TGTGCCAGTCGGGGGACAGGGACCAATGAGCAGTTCTTC	CASRGTGTNEQFF
-	TRBV6-1	-	13	TRBJ1-5	TGTGCCAGCGGGGGGGCGGGCAATCAGCCCCAGCATTTT	CASGGAGNQPQHF
TRBD2	TRBV9	-	17	TRBJ2-2	TGTGCCAGCAGCGTACACCCCCTTCAGCGGGGGGACGGGGAGCTGTTTTTT	CASSVHPLQRGDGELFF
TRBD2	TRBV9	-	16	TRBJ2-5	TGTGCCAGCAGCGTAGGGATAGCGGGGGTGCAAGAGACCCAGTACTTC	CASSVGIAGVQETQYF
TRBD2	TRBV9	-	16	TRBJ2-1	TGTGCCAGTAGCCAGATGCGCGGGGGCTCCTACAATGAGCAGTTCTTC	CASSQMRGGSYNEQFF
-	TRBV25-1	-	11	TRBJ2-7	TGTGCCAGCAGTGAATCCCACGAGCAGTACTTC	CASSESHEQYF
-	TRBV4-2	-	14	TRBJ2-7	TGTGCCAGCAGCCAAGCGCGGGGTTCCTACGAGCAGTACTTC	CASSQARGSYEQYF
-	TRBV7-3	few	14	TRBJ1-1	TGTGCCAGCAGCTTTGAGGGGGTAGGGACTGAAGCTTTCTTT	CASSFEGVGTEAFF
TRBD1	TRBV28	-	15	TRBJ1-4	TGTGCCAGCCATATCGCCGGGACAGCTAATGAAAAACTGTTTTTT	CASHIAGTANEKLFF
TRBD2	TRBV7-2	-	17	TRBJ2-3	TGTGCCAGCAGCTTACTAGGACTAGCATCTAGCACAGATACGCAGTATTTT	CASSLLGLASSTDTQYF
-	TRBV30	-	13	TRBJ2-7	TGTGCCTGGGCGACAGGCTCTGAATACGAGCAGTACTTC	CAWATGSEYEQYF
-	TRBV5-4	once	15	TRBJ1-6	TGTGCCAGCAGCTTGGCCGGGGGTTTTGTTTCACCCCTCCACTTT	CASSLAGGFVSPLHF
TRBD1	TRBV10-3	-	14	TRBJ2-7	TGTGCCATCTTTACGACAGGGTCAGCCTACGAGCAGTACTTC	CAIFTTGSAYEQYF